These 22 T cell receptor beta chains originate from one sample sequenced in a study of blood T cell repertoires in COVID-19. This table comes from immunoSEQ multiplex PCR, and its TCRdb copy is limited to in-frame clones, with some not included. The sample gives 95,000 to 150,000 clones, around 80% of which show up once; 15% to 20% is in the top ten. The sample was peripheral blood. The receptor set was obtained from a man between 60 and 75 years old with active or convalescent COVID-19.

The rearrangement uses TRBV30 and TRBJ2-7; 11 nucleotides match TRBD1. This CDR3 has 15 residues. Germline V gene sequence: CDR1 GTSNPN, CDR2 SVGIG (reference sequence). Trimming at V came to 2 bases and at J to 4 bases, leaving 7 bases not matched to a gene. The CDR3 spells CAWSIRDRGIYEQYF. CDR3 DNA: TGTGCCTGGAGTATCCGGGACAGGGGGATTTACGAGCAGTACTTC.

A few counts support this clone. V is TRBV18 and J is TRBJ2-7, with 8 bases fitting TRBD1. Trimming removed 2 bases from V and 6 bases from J; junction bases left unmatched: 6. This CDR3 has 14 residues. Germline V CDR1 and CDR2: KGHSH, LQKENI. CDR3 in amino acids: CASSPETGVVEQYF. CDR3 nucleotide sequence: TGTGCCAGCTCACCAGAGACAGGGGTAGTCGAGCAGTACTTC.

CDR3 sequence: CASSLATTGGNEQFF. The DNA of the CDR3 is TGTGCCAGCAGCCTAGCGACCACGGGGGGCAATGAGCAGTTCTTC. The rearrangement uses TRBV11-3 and TRBJ2-1; 7 bases fit TRBD2. The trim removed 5 bases at V and 6 bases at J, leaving 10 bases unmatched. The CDR3 extends over 15 amino acids. The germline V gene has CDR1 SGHNT and CDR2 YENEEA.

The chain combines TRBV4-1 with TRBJ1-3; maybe TRBD1 (6 bases). This CDR3 has 16 residues. Germline values: CDR1 MGHRA, CDR2 YSYEKL. Trimming stripped 4 bases from V and 1 base from J, with 14 bases between. The CDR3 coding sequence is TGCGCCAGCAGCCTACGACAGGTGAAGTCTGGAAACACCATATATTTT. This encodes CASSLRQVKSGNTIYF.

The chain is built from TRBV5-4 and TRBJ2-5, with a weak D call TRBD2 (7 bases). CDR1 SGHNT and CDR2 YYREEE come from the germline V gene (reference sequence). The CDR3 has 14 residues. Trimming left V 1 base short and J 7 bases short, with 14 bases between. DNA of the CDR3: TGTGCCAGCAGCTTGAGGGAGGGGGAGGGGACCCAGTACTTC. It codes for CASSLREGEGTQYF.

The J gene is TRBJ1-2, the V gene TRBV7-2; 7 bases agree with TRBD1. Trimming removed 1 base from V and 0 bases from J; junction bases left unmatched: 2. The CDR3 is 15 amino acids. Germline V gene sequence: CDR1 SGHTA, CDR2 FQGNSA. CDR3 bases: TGTGCCAGCAGCTTAGACAGGGGTGCTAACTATGGCTACACCTTC. The encoded protein is CASSLDRGANYGYTF.

The gene calls are TRBV7-3 and TRBJ2-7; 8 nucleotides line up with TRBD2. The CDR3 loop spans 15 amino acids. The germline gives CDR1 SGHTA, CDR2 FQGTGA. The V gene end was trimmed by 6 bases and the J gene end by 2 bases; junction bases not matched to a gene: 9. In nucleotides, the CDR3 is TGTGCCAGCAGTCGTTCAGCGGGAGAGACCTACGAGCAGTACTTC. The encoded protein is CASSRSAGETYEQYF.

The chain carries TRBV19 and TRBJ2-7, with D possibly being TRBD2 (6 bases). The CDR3 totals 15 residues. V was pared by 1 base and J by 0 bases, with 10 bases between. In germline, CDR1 is LNHDA, CDR2 SQIVND (reference sequence). The CDR3 loop reads CASSIGGTLSYEQYF. The CDR3 DNA follows: TGTGCCAGTAGTATAGGCGGGACCCTCTCCTACGAGCAGTACTTC. The full variable domain, with the rest looked up from reference TRBV19 and TRBJ2-7, is DGGITQSPKYLFRKEGQNVTLSCEQNLNHDAMYWYRQDPGQGLRLIYYSQIVNDFQKGDIAEGYSVSREKKESFPLTVTSAQKNPTAFYLCASSIGGTLSYEQYFGPGTRLTVT.

The rearrangement joins TRBV7-6 to TRBJ1-3; 7 nucleotides align to TRBD1. V gave up 3 bases and J gave up 0 bases; unmatched junction bases: 5. The CDR3 totals 16 residues. Germline CDR1 SGHVS, CDR2 FNYEAQ. The CDR3, as DNA: TGTGCCAGCAGCTTGGCACAGGGGAGCTCTGGAAACACCATATATTTT. The encoded protein is CASSLAQGSSGNTIYF.

The chain carries TRBV5-1 and TRBJ2-5, with 7 bases matching TRBD1. Germline-derived CDR1 and CDR2 are SGHRS and YFSETQ. V lost 0 bases, J lost 3 bases, and 2 bases stayed unmatched. The CDR3 has 14 residues. CDR3 nucleotide sequence: TGCGCCAGCAGCTTGGACAGGGGAAAAGAGACCCAGTACTTC. Protein: CASSLDRGKETQYF.

The chain links TRBV28 to TRBJ2-1; 8 nucleotides line up with TRBD2. The V and J ends lost 7 bases and 12 bases, in that order; junction bases with no gene match: 17. Per germline, CDR1 MDHEN and CDR2 SYDVKM. There are 15 residues in the CDR3. The CDR3 here is CASNEAGARVYAQFF. In DNA, the CDR3 is TGTGCCAGCAACGAAGCGGGGGCCCGTGTTTATGCGCAGTTCTTC.

The chain carries TRBV27 and TRBJ2-3; 13 bases fit TRBD2. The V gene's germline CDR1 is MNHEY and CDR2 SMNVEV (reference sequence). This CDR3 has 16 residues. V lost 2 bases, J lost 4 bases, and 3 bases stayed unmatched. CDR3 protein: CASSLLGLAGADTQYF. In DNA form, the CDR3 reads TGTGCCAGCAGTTTACTCGGACTAGCGGGGGCAGATACGCAGTATTTT.

The rearrangement joins TRBV19 to TRBJ2-7, with a possible D match to TRBD2 (5 bases). The germline V gene has CDR1 LNHDA and CDR2 SQIVND (reference sequence). The CDR3 runs 15 residues. V was pared by 4 bases and J by 1 base, with 14 bases between. The CDR3 DNA sequence: TGTGCCAGTAGTACCTCGAATAGCGTGTCCTACGAGCAGTACTTC. Its translation is CASSTSNSVSYEQYF.

This clone was observed a few times. The rearrangement uses TRBV27 and TRBJ2-3; weak D call: TRBD2 (5 bases). Germline CDR1 is MNHEY and CDR2 is SMNVEV (reference sequence). The CDR3 loop spans 13 amino acids. Trimming took 5 bases from V and 4 from J, leaving 10 bases between them. The CDR3 protein is CASSLNGADTQYF. CDR3 coding DNA: TGTGCCAGCAGTCTAAACGGGGCAGATACGCAGTATTTT.

The chain uses TRBV7-9 and TRBJ2-1; tentatively, D is TRBD2 (7 bases). There are 17 residues in the CDR3. Looked up from germline, CDR1 is SEHNR and CDR2 is FQNEAQ (reference sequence). V was cut by 4 bases and J by 7 bases, with 23 bases left in between. The CDR3 spells CASSSSAGAAIRNEQFF. In DNA form, the CDR3 reads TGTGCCAGCAGCTCCTCCGCGGGGGCGGCGATAAGGAATGAGCAGTTCTTC. The whole variable domain, remainder taken from reference TRBV7-9 and TRBJ2-1, is DTGVSQNPRHKITKRGQNVTFRCDPISEHNRLYWYRQTLGQGPEFLTYFQNEAQLEKSRLLSDRFSAERPKGSFSTLEIQRTEQGDSAMYLCASSSSAGAAIRNEQFFGPGTRLTVL.

The genes are TRBV7-9 and TRBJ2-3; no reliable D call. Germline CDR1 SEHNR, CDR2 FQNEAQ (reference sequence). This CDR3 is built from 14 residues. Trimming left V 8 bases short and J 1 base short, with 13 bases between. DNA for the CDR3: TGTGCCAGCCAACCCCCGACTGGCACAGATACGCAGTATTTT. It codes for CASQPPTGTDTQYF.

This clone was counted a single time. V gene TRBV7-3 combines with J gene TRBJ2-2; the match to TRBD1 covers 7 bases. Germline V CDR1 and CDR2: SGHTA, FQGTGA. The V gene end was trimmed by 2 bases and the J gene end by 1 base; junction bases not matched to a gene: 4. This CDR3 has 16 amino acids. The CDR3 DNA reads TGTGCCAGCAGCTTATCGGGGACAGTGAACACCGGGGAGCTGTTTTTT. This gives the protein CASSLSGTVNTGELFF.

This clone was observed a single time. The chain couples TRBV7-2 to TRBJ2-5; TRBD1 agrees at 10 bases. The CDR3 spans 16 residues. The V gene end was trimmed by 5 bases and the J gene end by 5 bases; junction bases not matched to a gene: 11. Germline CDR1 is SGHTA and CDR2 is FQGNSA. The CDR3 loop reads CASSLSGTGAGETQYF. CDR3 DNA: TGTGCCAGCAGCCTATCCGGGACAGGGGCGGGTGAGACCCAGTACTTC.

The chain uses TRBV6-5 and TRBJ1-1; the D gene is possibly TRBD1 (5 bases). Germline lookup yields CDR1 MNHEY and CDR2 SVGAGI. The CDR3 runs 13 residues. Trimming stripped 6 bases from V and 8 bases from J, with 16 bases between. The CDR3 DNA is TGTGCCAGCAGGCGCTCTGGGACTGTCGAAGCTTTCTTT. This codes for CASRRSGTVEAFF.

The rearrangement links TRBV28 to TRBJ2-1; the match to TRBD1 covers 9 bases. From germline, CDR1 is MDHEN and CDR2 SYDVKM. V gave up 3 bases and J gave up 6 bases; unmatched junction bases: 9. There are 16 residues in the CDR3. The DNA of the CDR3 is TGTGCCAGCAGTTTTCCCGGGACAGGGAGATCCAATGAGCAGTTCTTC. Amino acid sequence: CASSFPGTGRSNEQFF.

As DNA, the CDR3 is TGTGCCAGCTCACCAAATACAGGGGAGACTGAAGCTTTCTTT. Amino acid sequence: CASSPNTGETEAFF. The chain combines TRBV18 with TRBJ1-1; TRBD1 agrees at 7 bases. Germline trimming cut 2 bases from V and 5 bases from J; bases unmatched to any gene: 5. This CDR3 contains 14 residues. CDR1 and CDR2 from the germline V gene are KGHSH and LQKENI.

The rearrangement joins TRBV7-9 to TRBJ2-1, with a weak D call TRBD2 (5 bases). CDR1 SEHNR and CDR2 FQNEAQ come from the germline V gene (reference sequence). The length of the CDR3 is 15 residues. Between the trimmed V and J ends, which lost 5 bases and 5 bases, there was a span of 16 bases. CDR3 loop: CASSPRGSVDNEQFF. Here the CDR3 DNA reads TGTGCCAGCAGCCCCCGGGGTAGCGTCGACAATGAGCAGTTCTTC.